This passage covers 20 T cell receptor beta chains from one sample sequenced in a study of CD8 T cells in Susac syndrome. Reverse transcription used about 0.45 to 1 ug RNA and random hexamers. Using its own MiXCR run on the immunoSEQ multiplex PCR reads, TCRdb lists one record per CDR3 protein. This sample has 120,000 or so distinct CDR3 sequences; 94% occur once, and the top ten carry 0.098%. Sample: CD4+ T cells from PBMCs. The receptors stem from a human donor in good health.

The chain recombines TRBV20-1 with TRBJ2-5, with TRBD1 identical over 10 bases. V lost 6 bases, J lost 5 bases, and 12 bases stayed unmatched. The length of the CDR3 is 15 residues. CDR1 is DFQATT, CDR2 SNEGSKA, per germline (reference sequence). The CDR3 loop reads CSARVWDRGFETQYF. CDR3 nucleotides: TGCAGTGCCCGCGTATGGGACAGGGGTTTTGAGACCCAGTACTTC.

This clonotype occurred once. V usage is TRBV19 and J usage is TRBJ2-3; D is perhaps TRBD1 (6 bases). CDR3 length: 15 residues. Germline CDR1 and CDR2: LNHDA and SQIVND (reference sequence). Trimming pared 9 bases from V and 0 bases from J, leaving 16 bases between. CDR3 in amino acids: CASNPGDTSTDTQYF. Here the CDR3 DNA reads TGTGCCAGCAATCCCGGGGACACCAGCACAGATACGCAGTATTTT. Looking up the rest from reference TRBV19 and TRBJ2-3 gives the full variable domain: DGGITQSPKYLFRKEGQNVTLSCEQNLNHDAMYWYRQDPGQGLRLIYYSQIVNDFQKGDIAEGYSVSREKKESFPLTVTSAQKNPTAFYLCASNPGDTSTDTQYFGPGTRLTVL.

The V and J genes are TRBV15 and TRBJ1-4; 7 positions match TRBD1. Losses at the gene ends were 3 bases for V and 0 bases for J; bases not matched to a gene: 4. Germline V lookup: CDR1 LNHNV, CDR2 YYDKDF (reference sequence). CDR3 length: 16 residues. The CDR3 sequence is CATSSGQATTNEKLFF. The CDR3 DNA follows: TGTGCCACCAGCAGCGGACAGGCCACAACTAATGAAAAACTGTTTTTT.

The chain joins TRBV5-4 to TRBJ2-5; TRBD1 matches 9 bases. Trimming took 0 bases from V and 6 from J; bases not matched to a gene: 9. Germline-derived CDR1 and CDR2 are SGHNT and YYREEE (reference sequence). There are 16 residues in the CDR3. CDR3 loop: CASSLAETTGGKTQYF. Written as DNA, the CDR3 is TGTGCCAGCAGCTTGGCAGAAACGACAGGGGGAAAGACCCAGTACTTC.

V is TRBV10-3 and J is TRBJ2-7, with D hard to call. The CDR3 has 12 amino acids. Germline-derived CDR1 and CDR2 are ENHRY and SYGVKD. V lost 3 bases, J lost 4 bases, and 7 bases lay in between. As DNA, the CDR3 is TGTGCCATCAGTGATGGACCATACGAGCAGTACTTC. Translating gives CAISDGPYEQYF.

CDR3 bases: TGTGCCAGCAGCTTACTGGCTGGGAGAGCTTTCTTT. It specifies CASSLLAGRAFF. This chain connects TRBV7-2 to TRBJ1-1; no definite D call. The CDR3 is made up of 12 amino acids. Germline CDR1 is SGHTA and CDR2 is FQGNSA. The V and J ends lost 2 bases and 10 bases respectively, with 11 bases between them.

This chain links TRBV27 with TRBJ1-2, with D possibly TRBD1 on 5 matching bases. The V and J ends lost 4 bases and 6 bases respectively, with 18 bases between them. CDR1 MNHEY and CDR2 SMNVEV come from the germline V gene (reference sequence). This CDR3 is 15 amino acids long. The CDR3 sequence is CASSSHQGVVDGYTF. The CDR3 DNA sequence: TGTGCCAGCAGTTCACACCAGGGAGTAGTGGATGGCTACACCTTC.

The chain has TRBV3-1 and TRBJ1-1, with 9 bases lining up with TRBD1. Per germline, CDR1 LGHDT and CDR2 YNNKEL (reference sequence). This CDR3 has 16 amino acids. V lost 7 bases and J lost 0; bases outside the gene matches: 9. CDR3 DNA sequence: TGTGCCAGCACCCCCTTGGGACAGGGCGTGAACACTGAAGCTTTCTTT. It specifies CASTPLGQGVNTEAFF.

The chain couples TRBV7-6 to TRBJ2-1, with D uncertain. The CDR3 is 13 residues long. Trimming shortened V by 5 bases and J by 6 bases, and 11 bases separated the two germline ends. The V gene's germline CDR1 is SGHVS and CDR2 FNYEAQ. CDR3 sequence (DNA): TGTGCCAGCAGCAAGGGTTCGGCCAATGAGCAGTTCTTC. Translation gives CASSKGSANEQFF.

This chain uses TRBV5-6 with TRBJ2-3; 9 bases line up with TRBD2. This CDR3 is 17 amino acids long. V was clipped by 0 bases and J by 0 bases; unmatched bases: 5. Germline assignment: CDR1 SGHDT and CDR2 YYEEEE. CDR3 bases: TGTGCCAGCAGCTTGGGTCCAGCGGGAGGAAGCACAGATACGCAGTATTTT. The encoded protein is CASSLGPAGGSTDTQYF.

This clonotype was observed once. The chain combines TRBV10-3 with TRBJ2-7, with TRBD1 identical over 10 bases. CDR3 length: 13 amino acids. Germline V gene sequence: CDR1 ENHRY, CDR2 SYGVKD. V lost 6 bases, J lost 2 bases, and 1 base stayed unmatched. The CDR3 DNA reads as TGTGCCATCAGCGGGACAGGGGCCTACGAGCAGTACTTC. This gives the protein CAISGTGAYEQYF.

The chain carries TRBV7-8 and TRBJ2-5; no reliable D call. This CDR3 has 14 residues. The germline V gene has CDR1 SGHVS and CDR2 FQNEAQ. Trimming removed 2 bases at V and 5 bases at J, with 12 bases between. Here the CDR3 reads CASSLLVNGETQYF. CDR3 in DNA: TGTGCCAGCAGCTTACTGGTTAACGGGGAGACCCAGTACTTC.

The chain has TRBV15 and TRBJ2-1, with 11 nucleotides matching TRBD2. Looked up from germline, CDR1 is LNHNV and CDR2 is YYDKDF (reference sequence). Germline trimming cut 0 bases from V and 2 bases from J; bases unmatched to any gene: 9. The CDR3 length is 19 residues. CDR3: CATSRDLLTSGSAYNEQFF. The CDR3 DNA reads as TGTGCCACCAGCAGAGATCTCCTAACTAGCGGGAGCGCCTACAATGAGCAGTTCTTC.

V and J are TRBV7-2 and TRBJ2-7; D unclear. The CDR3 totals 12 residues. Germline CDR1 reads SGHTA; CDR2 reads FQGNSA. Trimming removed 0 bases at V and 6 bases at J, with 6 bases between. The CDR3 DNA follows: TGTGCCAGCAGCTTAGCAGTGGTCGAGCAGTACTTC. It yields the protein CASSLAVVEQYF.

The chain links TRBV5-1 to TRBJ2-1; 8 nucleotides line up with TRBD2. J was trimmed by 3 bases and V by 2 bases; bases with no gene match: 4. The CDR3 has 15 amino acids. CDR1 SGHRS and CDR2 YFSETQ come from the germline V gene. The CDR3 nucleotides read TGCGCCAGCAGCTTAGCGGGAGAACACTACAATGAGCAGTTCTTC. It codes for CASSLAGEHYNEQFF.

This clonotype appeared once. The genes are TRBV11-1 and TRBJ2-6; TRBD1 aligns across 12 bases. Trimming removed 5 bases from V and 4 bases from J; junction bases left unmatched: 15. The germline gives CDR1 SGHAT, CDR2 FQDESV (reference sequence). There are 20 residues in the CDR3. CDR3 amino acids: CASSTRDRGRRAFGANVLTF. CDR3 DNA sequence: TGTGCCAGCAGCACCCGGGACAGGGGGCGCAGGGCATTCGGGGCCAACGTCCTGACTTTC. The full variable domain, its missing parts supplied by reference TRBV11-1 and TRBJ2-6, is EAEVAQSPRYKITEKSQAVAFWCDPISGHATLYWYRQILGQGPELLVQFQDESVVDDSQLPKDRFSAERLKGVDSTLKIQPAELGDSAMYLCASSTRDRGRRAFGANVLTFGAGSRLTVL.

The chain is built from TRBV27 and TRBJ2-2, with 8 bases fitting TRBD2. The CDR3 extends over 15 amino acids. CDR1 and CDR2 (germline): MNHEY, SMNVEV (reference sequence). Losses at the gene ends were 2 bases for V and 3 bases for J; bases not matched to a gene: 2. The CDR3 DNA sequence: TGTGCCAGCAGTTTAAGGCGGGAGGACACCGGGGAGCTGTTTTTT. It specifies CASSLRREDTGELFF.

The chain combines TRBV19 with TRBJ2-5; no firm D call. Between the trimmed V and J ends, which lost 5 bases and 2 bases, there was a span of 15 bases. The CDR3 totals 15 residues. Per germline, CDR1 LNHDA and CDR2 SQIVND (reference sequence). The CDR3 DNA sequence: TGTGCCAGTAGTTCTCCCCGGACGCAGCAAGAGACCCAGTACTTC. Amino acids: CASSSPRTQQETQYF.

The chain links TRBV18 to TRBJ2-7; TRBD2 matches at 12 bases. This CDR3 has 16 residues. V lost 3 bases to trimming and J lost 6 bases; unmatched junction nucleotides: 9. The germline V gene has CDR1 KGHSH and CDR2 LQKENI. The CDR3 DNA follows: TGTGCCAGCTCACCGACTAGCGGGAGCCTGGGGGGCGAGCAGTACTTC. Amino acid sequence: CASSPTSGSLGGEQYF.

The rearrangement joins TRBV19 to TRBJ2-1; TRBD2 matches at 7 bases. CDR1 LNHDA and CDR2 SQIVND come from the germline V gene (reference sequence). V was clipped by 5 bases and J by 5 bases; unmatched bases: 3. The CDR3 spans 13 residues. The CDR3 region has the DNA TGTGCCAGTAGTGCAGCGGGGAACAATGAGCAGTTCTTC. Translated, it gives CASSAAGNNEQFF.